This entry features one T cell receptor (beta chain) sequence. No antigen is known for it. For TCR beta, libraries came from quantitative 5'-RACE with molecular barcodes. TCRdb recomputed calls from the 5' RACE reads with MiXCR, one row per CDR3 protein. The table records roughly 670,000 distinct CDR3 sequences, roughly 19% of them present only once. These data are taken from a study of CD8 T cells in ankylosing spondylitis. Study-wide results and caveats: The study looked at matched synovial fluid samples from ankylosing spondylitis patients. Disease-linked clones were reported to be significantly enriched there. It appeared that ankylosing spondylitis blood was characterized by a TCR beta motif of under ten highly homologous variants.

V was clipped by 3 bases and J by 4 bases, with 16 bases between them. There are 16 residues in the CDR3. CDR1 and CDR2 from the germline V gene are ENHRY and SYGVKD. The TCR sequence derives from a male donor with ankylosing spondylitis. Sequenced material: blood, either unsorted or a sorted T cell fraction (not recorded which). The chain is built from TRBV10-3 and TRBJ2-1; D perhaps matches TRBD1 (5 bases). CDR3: CAISEPAQGAYNEQFF. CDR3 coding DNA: TGTGCCATCAGTGAACCCGCGCAGGGCGCTTACAATGAGCAGTTCTTC.